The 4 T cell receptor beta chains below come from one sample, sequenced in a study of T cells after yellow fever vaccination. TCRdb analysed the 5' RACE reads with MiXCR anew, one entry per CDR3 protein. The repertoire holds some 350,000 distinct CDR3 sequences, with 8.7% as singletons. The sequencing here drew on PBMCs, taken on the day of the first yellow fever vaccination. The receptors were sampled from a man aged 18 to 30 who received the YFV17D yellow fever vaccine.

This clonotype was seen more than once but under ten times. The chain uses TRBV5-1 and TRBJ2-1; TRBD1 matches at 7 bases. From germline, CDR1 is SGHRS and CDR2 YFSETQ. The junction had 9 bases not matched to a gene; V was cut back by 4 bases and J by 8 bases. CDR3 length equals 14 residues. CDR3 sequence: CASSRRTGGDEQFF. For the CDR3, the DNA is TGCGCCAGCAGCAGACGGACAGGCGGCGATGAGCAGTTCTTC.

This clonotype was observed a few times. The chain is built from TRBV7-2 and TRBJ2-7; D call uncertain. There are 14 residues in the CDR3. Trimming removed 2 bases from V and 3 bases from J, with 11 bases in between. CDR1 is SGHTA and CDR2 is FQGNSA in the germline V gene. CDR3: CASSLLVEIYEQYF. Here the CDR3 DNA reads TGTGCCAGCAGCTTACTGGTGGAAATCTACGAGCAGTACTTC. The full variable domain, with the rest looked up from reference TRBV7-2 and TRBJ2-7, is GAGVSQSPSNKVTEKGKDVELRCDPISGHTALYWYRQSLGQGLEFLIYFQGNSAPDKSGLPSDRFSAERTGGSVSTLTIQRTQQEDSAVYLCASSLLVEIYEQYFGPGTRLTVT.

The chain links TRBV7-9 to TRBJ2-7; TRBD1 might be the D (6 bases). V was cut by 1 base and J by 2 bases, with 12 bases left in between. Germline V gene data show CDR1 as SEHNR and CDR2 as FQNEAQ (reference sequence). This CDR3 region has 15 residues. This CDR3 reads CASSLVPGGTYEQYF. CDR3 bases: TGTGCCAGCAGCTTAGTGCCTGGGGGCACCTACGAGCAGTACTTC.

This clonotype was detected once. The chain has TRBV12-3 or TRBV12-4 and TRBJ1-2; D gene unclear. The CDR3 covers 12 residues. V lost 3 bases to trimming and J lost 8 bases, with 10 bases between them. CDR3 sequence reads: CASSFLGVGYTF. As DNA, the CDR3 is TGTGCCAGCAGTTTTTTGGGTGTCGGCTACACCTTC.